The source of this TCR beta chain is a study of blood T cell repertoires in COVID-19 (dated by TCRdb to 2020 to 2021). Study-level background: Samples from collaborators originated in the United States, Italy and Spain and spanned both the acute and convalescent phases of COVID-19. The prospective study material was composed of cDNA or gDNA derived from T cells, B-cell-depleted T cells, or PBMCs. Deeply sampled blood TCRbeta repertoires from subjects exposed to, actively infected with, or recovered from COVID-19 were included in the dataset. The repertoires were released in a freely available public database intended as a resource for research on the immune response to SARS-CoV-2. Samples were obtained from the ongoing ImmuneRACE study (first 160 participants) and from 1,000 to 1,500 subjects provided by 6 global collaborators. A de-identified subject ID, COVID-19 status, age in years and sex were almost always included in the sample metadata. Where available, HLA class I and class II types were obtained from metadata supplied by the sample provider rather than from assay-based typing.

The germline V and J ends show losses of 9 bases and 1 base respectively, and no gene match explains 8 bases of the junction. The CDR3 holds 15 amino acids from the cysteine to the phenylalanine. Only the CDR3 region is kept as DNA, spanning 45 bases read in frame from base 1. The germline V gene (reference sequence) yields LNHDA for CDR1 and SQIVND for CDR2. TCRbeta CDR3 regions were amplified from genomic DNA using the immunoSEQ Assay, a bias-controlled multiplex PCR. In the original analysis: The number of nucleated cells in each sample was estimated from the amplification of reference gene primers within the assay. To quantify the absolute abundance of each unique TCRbeta CDR3 rearrangement, sequence reads were collapsed and filtered. For each sample, productive Simpson clonality was calculated as the square root of Simpson's diversity index across productive rearrangements. The clones in this table, taken by TCRdb from immuneACCESS, are in-frame only. Not every clone is retained; where verified, under half of the shortfall comes from an unresolved V gene, and the cause of the rest is unknown. For V, J and clone size, that table is used; D and trimming come from the DNA. The sample records about 72,000 clones, approximately 90% of which are singletons. Approximately 10% of the sample rests with the top ten.

The research as a whole found: How much clinical and demographic metadata was included differed by source and by participant, and the metadata was provided uncurated.

A word on this clone: Its antigen target is currently unknown. Base qualities are not at hand, and no much larger clone is one base apart.

Collaborating institutions collected whole blood in K2EDTA tubes following their own protocols. For TCRbeta analysis, collaborators shipped samples in one of three forms: frozen whole blood, isolated PBMCs, or DNA extracted from either of those sample types. The V and J genes are TRBV19 and TRBJ2-2, with 7 bases matching TRBD1. The clonotype originates from a man aged 65-85 years with active or convalescent COVID-19. The sequenced sample was peripheral blood. The bases are TGTGCCAGCCGCCCCGGGACAGTGAACACCGGGGAGCTGTTTTTT. Translated, this is CASRPGTVNTGELFF.